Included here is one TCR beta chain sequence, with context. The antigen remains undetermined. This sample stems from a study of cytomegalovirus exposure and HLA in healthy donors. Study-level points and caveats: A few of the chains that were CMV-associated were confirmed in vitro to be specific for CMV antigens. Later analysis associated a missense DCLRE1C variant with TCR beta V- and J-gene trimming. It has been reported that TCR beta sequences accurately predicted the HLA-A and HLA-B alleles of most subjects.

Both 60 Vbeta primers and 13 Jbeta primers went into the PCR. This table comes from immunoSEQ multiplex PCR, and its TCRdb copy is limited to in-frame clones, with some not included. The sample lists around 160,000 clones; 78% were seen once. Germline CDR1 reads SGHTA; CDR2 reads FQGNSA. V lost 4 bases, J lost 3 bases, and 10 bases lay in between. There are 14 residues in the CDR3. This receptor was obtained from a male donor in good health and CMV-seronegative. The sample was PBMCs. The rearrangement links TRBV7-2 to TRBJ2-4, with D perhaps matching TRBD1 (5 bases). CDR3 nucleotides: TGTGCCAGCAGCTCCAGGGTTGTCAAAAACATTCAGTACTTC. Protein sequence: CASSSRVVKNIQYF. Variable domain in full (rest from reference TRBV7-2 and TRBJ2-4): GAGVSQSPSNKVTEKGKDVELRCDPISGHTALYWYRQSLGQGLEFLIYFQGNSAPDKSGLPSDRFSAERTGGSVSTLTIQRTQQEDSAVYLCASSSRVVKNIQYFGAGTRLSVL.